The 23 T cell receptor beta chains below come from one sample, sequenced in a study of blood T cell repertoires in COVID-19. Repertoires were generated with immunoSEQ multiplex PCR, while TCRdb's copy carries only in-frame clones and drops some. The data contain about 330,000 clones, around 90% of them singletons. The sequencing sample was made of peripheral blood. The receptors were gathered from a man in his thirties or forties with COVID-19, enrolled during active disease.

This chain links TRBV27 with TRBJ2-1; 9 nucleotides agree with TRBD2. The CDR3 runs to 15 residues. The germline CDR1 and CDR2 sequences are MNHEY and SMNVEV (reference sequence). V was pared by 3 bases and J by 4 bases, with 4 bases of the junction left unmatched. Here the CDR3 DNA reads TGTGCCAGCAGTTTTAGCGGGAGCTTTTACAATGAGCAGTTCTTC. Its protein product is CASSFSGSFYNEQFF.

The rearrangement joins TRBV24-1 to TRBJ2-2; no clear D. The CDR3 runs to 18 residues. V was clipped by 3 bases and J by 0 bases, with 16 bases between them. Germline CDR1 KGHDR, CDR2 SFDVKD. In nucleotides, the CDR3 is TGTGCCACCAGTGATAGAGGCAGTCCATACGCGAACACCGGGGAGCTGTTTTTT. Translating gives CATSDRGSPYANTGELFF.

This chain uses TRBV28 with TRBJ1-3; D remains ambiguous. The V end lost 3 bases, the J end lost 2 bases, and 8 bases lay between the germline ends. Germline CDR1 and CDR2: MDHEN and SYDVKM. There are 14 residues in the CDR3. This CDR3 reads CASSFFLTGNTIYF. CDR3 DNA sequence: TGTGCCAGCAGTTTCTTTTTAACTGGAAACACCATATATTTT.

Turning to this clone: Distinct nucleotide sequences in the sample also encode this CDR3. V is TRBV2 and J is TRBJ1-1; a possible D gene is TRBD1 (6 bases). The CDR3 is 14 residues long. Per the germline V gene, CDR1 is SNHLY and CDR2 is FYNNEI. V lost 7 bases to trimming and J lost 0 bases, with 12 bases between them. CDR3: CASTPDSLNTEAFF. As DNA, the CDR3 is TGTGCCAGCACTCCGGACAGTTTGAACACTGAAGCTTTCTTT.

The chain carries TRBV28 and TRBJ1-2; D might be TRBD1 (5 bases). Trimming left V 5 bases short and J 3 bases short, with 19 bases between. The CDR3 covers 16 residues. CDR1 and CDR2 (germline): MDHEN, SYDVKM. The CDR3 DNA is TGTGCCAGCAGTAGTTTCCAAGAAGGACAAGACTATGGCTACACCTTC. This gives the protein CASSSFQEGQDYGYTF.

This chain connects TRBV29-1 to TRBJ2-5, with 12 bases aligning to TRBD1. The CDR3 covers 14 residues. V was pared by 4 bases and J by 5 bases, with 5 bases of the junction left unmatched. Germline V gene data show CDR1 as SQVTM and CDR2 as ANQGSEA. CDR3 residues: CSVAGTGGRETQYF. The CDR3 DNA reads TGCAGCGTTGCCGGGACAGGGGGCAGGGAGACCCAGTACTTC.

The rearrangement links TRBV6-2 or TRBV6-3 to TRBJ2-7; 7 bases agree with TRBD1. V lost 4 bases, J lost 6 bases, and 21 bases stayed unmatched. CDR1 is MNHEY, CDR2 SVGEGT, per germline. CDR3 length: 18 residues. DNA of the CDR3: TGTGCCAGCAGTTCCAAATTTTTCGACAGGGCCCTGGGGAGCGAGCAGTACTTC. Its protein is CASSSKFFDRALGSEQYF.

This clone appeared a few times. This CDR3 is CASSPTGYQQYF. The CDR3 DNA is TGTGCCAGCAGCCCAACAGGGTACCAGCAGTACTTC. The genes are TRBV7-2 and TRBJ2-7; tentative D call: TRBD1 (6 bases). The CDR3 has 12 residues. Trimming shortened V by 5 bases and J by 8 bases, and 13 bases separated the two germline ends. The germline CDR1 and CDR2 sequences are SGHTA and FQGNSA.

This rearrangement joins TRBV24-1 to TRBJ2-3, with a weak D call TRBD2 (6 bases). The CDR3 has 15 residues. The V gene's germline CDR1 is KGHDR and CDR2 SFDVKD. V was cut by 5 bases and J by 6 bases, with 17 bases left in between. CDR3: CATSGFSGESDTQYF. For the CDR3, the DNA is TGTGCCACCAGTGGCTTTTCGGGGGAGTCGGATACGCAGTATTTT.

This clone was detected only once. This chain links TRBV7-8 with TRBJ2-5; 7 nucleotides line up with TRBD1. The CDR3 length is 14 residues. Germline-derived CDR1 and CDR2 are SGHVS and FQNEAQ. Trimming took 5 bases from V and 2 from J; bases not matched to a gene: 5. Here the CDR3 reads CASSPRQGQETQYF. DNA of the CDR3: TGTGCCAGCAGCCCGCGACAGGGTCAAGAGACCCAGTACTTC.

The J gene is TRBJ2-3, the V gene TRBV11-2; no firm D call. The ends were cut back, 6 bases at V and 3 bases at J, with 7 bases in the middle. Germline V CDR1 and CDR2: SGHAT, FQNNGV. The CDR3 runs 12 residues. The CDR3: CASSLSTDTQYF. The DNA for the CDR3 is TGTGCCAGCAGTTTGTCGACAGATACGCAGTATTTT.

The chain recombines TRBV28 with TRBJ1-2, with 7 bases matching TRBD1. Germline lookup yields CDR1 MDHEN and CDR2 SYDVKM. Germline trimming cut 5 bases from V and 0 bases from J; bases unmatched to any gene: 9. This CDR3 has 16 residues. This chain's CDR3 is CASSTTGERTNYGYTF. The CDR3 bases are TGTGCCAGCAGTACTACAGGGGAGAGGACTAACTATGGCTACACCTTC.

CDR3 coding DNA: TGTGCCACCAGCAGAGTAGCGGGAGGCTCTTATGACGCCGAGCAGTACTTC. This encodes CATSRVAGGSYDAEQYF. This chain connects TRBV15 to TRBJ2-7, with TRBD2 matching over 10 bases. CDR3 length equals 17 residues. The J segment lost 6 bases and the V segment lost 1 base, leaving 12 bases of the junction unmatched. In germline, CDR1 is LNHNV, CDR2 YYDKDF (reference sequence). Variable domain in full (rest from reference TRBV15 and TRBJ2-7): DAMVIQNPRYQVTQFGKPVTLSCSQTLNHNVMYWYQQKSSQAPKLLFHYYDKDFNNEADTPDNFQSRRPNTSFCFLDIRSPGLGDTAMYLCATSRVAGGSYDAEQYFGPGTRLTVT.

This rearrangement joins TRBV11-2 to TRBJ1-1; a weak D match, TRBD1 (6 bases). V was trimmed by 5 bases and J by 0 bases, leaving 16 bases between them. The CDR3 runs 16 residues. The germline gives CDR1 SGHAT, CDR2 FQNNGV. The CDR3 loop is CASSIPLGQMNTEAFF. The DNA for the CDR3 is TGTGCCAGCAGCATCCCCCTGGGACAAATGAACACTGAAGCTTTCTTT.

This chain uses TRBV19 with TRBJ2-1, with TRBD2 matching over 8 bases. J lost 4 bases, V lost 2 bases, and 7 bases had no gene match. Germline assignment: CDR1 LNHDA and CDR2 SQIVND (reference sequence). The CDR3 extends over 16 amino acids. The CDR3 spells CASSIWSSGSYNEQFF. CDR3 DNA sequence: TGTGCCAGTAGTATATGGTCCAGCGGGAGTTACAATGAGCAGTTCTTC. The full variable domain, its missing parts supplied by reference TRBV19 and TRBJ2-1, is DGGITQSPKYLFRKEGQNVTLSCEQNLNHDAMYWYRQDPGQGLRLIYYSQIVNDFQKGDIAEGYSVSREKKESFPLTVTSAQKNPTAFYLCASSIWSSGSYNEQFFGPGTRLTVL.

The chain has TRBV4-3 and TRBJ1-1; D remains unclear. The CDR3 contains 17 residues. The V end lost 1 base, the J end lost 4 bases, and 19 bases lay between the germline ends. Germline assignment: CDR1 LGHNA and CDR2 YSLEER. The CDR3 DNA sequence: TGCGCCAGCAGCCAAGTTTTCCCATCGGGGTACGGCACTGAAGCTTTCTTT. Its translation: CASSQVFPSGYGTEAFF.

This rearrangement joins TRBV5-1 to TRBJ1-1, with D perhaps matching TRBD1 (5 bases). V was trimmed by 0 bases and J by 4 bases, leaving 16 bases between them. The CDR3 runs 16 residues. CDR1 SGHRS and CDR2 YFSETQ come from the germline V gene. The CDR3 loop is CASSLGWGMVLTEAFF. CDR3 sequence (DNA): TGCGCCAGCAGCTTGGGATGGGGCATGGTCCTCACTGAAGCTTTCTTT.

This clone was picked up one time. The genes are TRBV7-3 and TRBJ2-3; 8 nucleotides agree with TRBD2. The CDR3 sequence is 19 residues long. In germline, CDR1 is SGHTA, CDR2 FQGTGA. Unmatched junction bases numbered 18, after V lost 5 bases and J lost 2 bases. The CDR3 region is CASSLAGRVSGSVTDTQYF. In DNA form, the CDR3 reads TGTGCCAGCAGCCTGGCGGGCAGGGTGAGCGGGAGTGTCACAGATACGCAGTATTTT.

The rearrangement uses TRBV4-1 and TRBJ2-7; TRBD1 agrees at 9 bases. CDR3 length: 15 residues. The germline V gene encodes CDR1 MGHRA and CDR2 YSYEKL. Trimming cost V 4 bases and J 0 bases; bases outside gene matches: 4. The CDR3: CASSPRQGVSYEQYF. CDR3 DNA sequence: TGCGCCAGCAGCCCGAGACAGGGGGTCTCCTACGAGCAGTACTTC.

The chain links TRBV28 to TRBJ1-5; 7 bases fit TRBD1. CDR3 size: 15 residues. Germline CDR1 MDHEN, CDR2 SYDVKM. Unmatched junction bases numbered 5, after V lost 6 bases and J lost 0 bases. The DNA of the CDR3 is TGTGCCAGCAGCGAGGGGGCGTTTAGCAATCAGCCCCAGCATTTT. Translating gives CASSEGAFSNQPQHF.

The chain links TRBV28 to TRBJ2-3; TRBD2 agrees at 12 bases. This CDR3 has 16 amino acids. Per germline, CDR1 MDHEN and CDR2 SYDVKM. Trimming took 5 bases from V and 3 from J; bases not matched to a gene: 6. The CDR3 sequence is CASSRTSGIRTDTQYF. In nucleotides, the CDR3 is TGTGCCAGCAGTCGGACTAGCGGGATTCGTACAGATACGCAGTATTTT. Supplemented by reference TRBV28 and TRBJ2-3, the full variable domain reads DVKVTQSSRYLVKRTGEKVFLECVQDMDHENMFWYRQDPGLGLRLIYFSYDVKMKEKGDIPEGYSVSREKKERFSLILESASTNQTSMYLCASSRTSGIRTDTQYFGPGTRLTVL.

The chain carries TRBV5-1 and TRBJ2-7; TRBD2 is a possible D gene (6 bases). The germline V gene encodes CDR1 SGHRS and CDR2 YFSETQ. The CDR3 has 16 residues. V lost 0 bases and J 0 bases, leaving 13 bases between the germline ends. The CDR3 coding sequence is TGCGCCAGCAGCTTGGTAGCGCGGGGCGCCTCCTACGAGCAGTACTTC. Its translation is CASSLVARGASYEQYF.

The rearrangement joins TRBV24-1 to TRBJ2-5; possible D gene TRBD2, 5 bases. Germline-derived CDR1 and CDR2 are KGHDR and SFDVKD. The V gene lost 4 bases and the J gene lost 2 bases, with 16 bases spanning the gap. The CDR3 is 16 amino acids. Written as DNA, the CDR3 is TGTGCCACCAGTGACACCCCCGGGTGGGAGCAAGAGACCCAGTACTTC. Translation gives CATSDTPGWEQETQYF.